What follows are 17 T cell receptor beta chains derived from one specimen sequenced in a study of cytomegalovirus exposure and HLA in healthy donors. Here immunoSEQ multiplex PCR was the method, and the copy in TCRdb shows in-frame clones only, minus some. The table shows some 240,000 clones, with over 75% occurring only once. The specimen sequenced was PBMCs. These receptors all come from a woman aged 18-29 years in good health and CMV-seropositive.

This clone was seen once. The V and J genes are TRBV18 and TRBJ2-7; D unclear. The germline V and J ends were trimmed by 4 bases and 3 bases, with 7 bases remaining between them. The CDR3 consists of 12 residues. Germline CDR1 reads KGHSH; CDR2 reads LQKENI. Here the CDR3 DNA reads TGTGCCAGCTCACGCCAGGACTACGAGCAGTACTTC. Translation: CASSRQDYEQYF.

The J gene is TRBJ2-1, the V gene TRBV13; D ambiguous. V was trimmed by 2 bases and J by 6 bases, leaving 8 bases between them. The germline CDR1 and CDR2 sequences are PRHDT and FYEKMQ (reference sequence). This CDR3 contains 13 residues. CDR3: CASSLRRPNEQFF. CDR3 DNA sequence: TGTGCCAGCAGCTTACGGCGGCCCAATGAGCAGTTCTTC.

The V gene is TRBV5-1, the J gene TRBJ2-3, with D hard to call. Trimming removed 4 bases at V and 0 bases at J, with 9 bases between. This CDR3 comprises 14 residues. Germline V gene data show CDR1 as SGHRS and CDR2 as YFSETQ. This CDR3 is CASSPLSSTDTQYF. CDR3 bases: TGCGCCAGCAGCCCCCTTTCGAGCACAGATACGCAGTATTTT.

The chain carries TRBV28 and TRBJ1-5; D remains ambiguous. The V gene's germline CDR1 is MDHEN and CDR2 SYDVKM. This CDR3 has 14 amino acids. Between the trimmed V and J ends, which lost 6 bases and 1 base, there was a span of 10 bases. The DNA for the CDR3 is TGTGCCAGCAGACAGTATCGGAGCAATCAGCCCCAGCATTTT. Translation gives CASRQYRSNQPQHF.

The chain carries TRBV6-1 and TRBJ1-2; D is uncertain. Germline V gene data show CDR1 as MNHNS and CDR2 as SASEGT. This CDR3 spans 15 amino acids. Trimming pared 7 bases from V and 0 bases from J, leaving 15 bases between. The CDR3 loop reads CASIRQTGANYGYTF. In nucleotides, the CDR3 is TGTGCCAGCATTAGGCAGACCGGAGCTAACTATGGCTACACCTTC.

The chain combines TRBV15 with TRBJ2-1, with 14 bases matching TRBD2. The germline V gene encodes CDR1 LNHNV and CDR2 YYDKDF (reference sequence). The CDR3 length is 15 residues. The trim removed 3 bases at V and 6 bases at J, leaving 1 base unmatched. The CDR3 bases are TGTGCCACCAGCAGGGGGACTAGCGGGGGCAATGAGCAGTTCTTC. Protein sequence: CATSRGTSGGNEQFF.

This clone was counted a single time. This chain connects TRBV27 to TRBJ2-5, with 7 bases that match TRBD1. Looked up from germline, CDR1 is MNHEY and CDR2 is SMNVEV (reference sequence). The CDR3 totals 15 residues. V shed 5 bases and J 5 bases; nucleotides not matched to a gene: 11. The CDR3 sequence is CASSRLGQEAETQYF. CDR3 nucleotides: TGTGCCAGCAGTCGTTTAGGACAGGAGGCGGAGACCCAGTACTTC.

The chain is built from TRBV27 and TRBJ1-2, with D unresolved. Trimming left V 4 bases short and J 3 bases short, with 6 bases between. The CDR3 has 12 amino acids. Germline loops: CDR1 MNHEY, CDR2 SMNVEV (reference sequence). Here the CDR3 DNA reads TGTGCCAGCAGTTCCAGCGACTATGGCTACACCTTC. Protein product: CASSSSDYGYTF.

The chain links TRBV11-1 to TRBJ2-7; 14 nucleotides line up with TRBD2. Trimming removed 3 bases from V and 6 bases from J; junction bases left unmatched: 10. The CDR3 extends over 17 amino acids. CDR1 and CDR2 from the germline V gene are SGHAT and FQDESV (reference sequence). The CDR3 nucleotides read TGTGCCAGCAGCTTCCTTTATCGGGGACTAGCGGGAGCCGAGCAGTACTTC. This codes for CASSFLYRGLAGAEQYF.

The chain links TRBV27 to TRBJ2-1; 9 nucleotides align to TRBD2. Trimming at V came to 3 bases and at J to 9 bases, leaving 9 bases not matched to a gene. The CDR3 length is 15 residues. From germline, CDR1 is MNHEY and CDR2 SMNVEV (reference sequence). In nucleotides, the CDR3 is TGTGCCAGCAGTTTCAGGGCGGGAGGGCCAAGTGAGCAGTTCTTC. Amino acids: CASSFRAGGPSEQFF.

Points on this clone: This may be a read error, as it is one base from a much larger clone. Within the sample, other DNA sequences also encode this same CDR3. The rearrangement uses TRBV6-4 and TRBJ2-1; 12 bases align to TRBD2. V shed 3 bases and J 7 bases; nucleotides not matched to a gene: 1. CDR1 MRHNA and CDR2 SNTAGT come from the germline V gene. The CDR3 extends over 14 amino acids. This CDR3 is CASSEGTSGNEQFF. The CDR3 region has the DNA TGTGCCAGCAGTGAGGGGACTAGCGGGAATGAGCAGTTCTTC.

The CDR3 sequence is CASSSGQTYEQYF. CDR3 nucleotides: TGTGCCAGCAGCTCCGGACAAACCTACGAGCAGTACTTC. This chain links TRBV9 with TRBJ2-7; TRBD1 is a possible D gene (5 bases). The CDR3 has 13 residues. Germline V gives CDR1 SGDLS, CDR2 YYNGEE. Trimming stripped 4 bases from V and 2 bases from J, with 10 bases between.

Details on this clone: At one end, the junction sequence differs from germline, possibly due to a read error. The rearrangement uses TRBV6-4 and TRBJ1-2; tentative D call: TRBD1 (6 bases). Germline V gene lookup returns CDR1 MRHNA and CDR2 SNTAGT. The CDR3 consists of 12 residues. This chain's CDR3 is CASRDYRAGYTF. Written as DNA, the CDR3 is TGTGCCAGCAGAGACTACAGGGCGGGCTACACCTTC.

The V call is TRBV28, the J call TRBJ2-5, with 7 positions matching TRBD2. J was trimmed by 2 bases and V by 6 bases; bases with no gene match: 6. CDR1 and CDR2 from the germline V gene are MDHEN and SYDVKM. CDR3 length: 14 residues. As DNA, the CDR3 is TGTGCCAGCAGGGCACTCGGGGGGCAAGAGACCCAGTACTTC. This gives the protein CASRALGGQETQYF.

This clone was observed a few times. The CDR3 spells CASSFSGQGRNEKLFF. The DNA of the CDR3 is TGTGCCAGCAGTTTCTCGGGACAGGGACGGAATGAAAAACTGTTTTTT. The rearrangement links TRBV28 to TRBJ1-4, with 9 bases matching TRBD1. The junction had 7 bases not matched to a gene; V was cut back by 3 bases and J by 5 bases. The CDR3 runs 16 residues. CDR1 is MDHEN, CDR2 SYDVKM, per germline.

The chain recombines TRBV27 with TRBJ2-7, with TRBD1 as a possible D gene (6 bases). The CDR3 runs 13 residues. The ends were cut back, 8 bases at V and 2 bases at J, with 13 bases in the middle. CDR1 and CDR2 (germline): MNHEY, SMNVEV (reference sequence). The DNA for the CDR3 is TGTGCCAGCTCCCGGGACACTGCCTACGAGCAGTACTTC. It codes for CASSRDTAYEQYF.

This clone was picked up one time. This chain links TRBV5-1 with TRBJ2-7; 8 bases are a match to TRBD2. The CDR3 length is 14 residues. The germline CDR1 and CDR2 sequences are SGHRS and YFSETQ. Trimming took 0 bases from V and 11 from J; bases not matched to a gene: 10. In DNA form, the CDR3 reads TGCGCCAGCAGCTTGGGTACAGCGGGGGATCGGGAGTACTTC. It specifies CASSLGTAGDREYF.